This T cell receptor beta chain emerged from a study of T cell repertoires in ileal Crohn's disease. At the level of the study: Every patient was operated on for stricturing (about 60%) or penetrating (39%) complications. Biopsies of the neoterminal ileum at postoperative colonoscopy form M6 samples.

Data came from immunoSEQ multiplex PCR; TCRdb stores just in-frame clones and leaves some out. The table records more than 13,000 clones, roughly three quarters of them present only once. Study results and limitations: All patients with clonality above 26.8% had endoscopic recurrence.

Regarding this clone: The antigen remains unidentified.

V gave up 2 bases and J gave up 7 bases; unmatched junction bases: 5. The CDR3 is 15 residues long. Germline CDR1 and CDR2: SGHNT and YYREEE (reference sequence). Time point meaning: neoterminal ileum biopsy at postoperative endoscopy, about 6 months after surgery. Eligibility required adulthood, ileal or ileocolonic Crohn's disease and indicated ileocolonic resection. This chain uses TRBV5-4 with TRBJ1-6; 8 bases match TRBD1. The sequenced sample consisted of ileal tissue. This clonotype originated in an adult with Crohn's disease. CDR3 nucleotide sequence: TGTGCCAGCAGCTTAAGGACAGGGCACAATTCACCCCTCCACTTT. Translated, it gives CASSLRTGHNSPLHF.